In this sample, the clone carrying this T cell receptor beta chain turned up once. The antigen remains undetermined. Expressed TCRB transcripts were sequenced because the isolated RNA had all been reverse transcribed beforehand. Produced via immunoSEQ multiplex PCR; TCRdb's table is partial and in-frame only. The sample lists 220,000 or so clones, 68% occurring once. Approximately 110 mL of blood, on average, came from one heparinised draw per donor. The sample belongs to a study of beta chain features in type 1 diabetes. For the study at large: Age, gender and cell yields were alike across patients and healthy donors.

Findings of the study overall: Among patients with Type 1 diabetes, TCRB CDR3s were moderately but significantly shorter in every one of the four CD4+ subsets.

The CDR3 runs to 15 residues. V lost 4 bases, J lost 2 bases, and 6 bases stayed unmatched. Germline CDR1 is SGHNT and CDR2 is YYREEE (reference sequence). The sequence derives from a man younger than 45 in good health. V is TRBV5-4 and J is TRBJ2-3, with 8 positions matching TRBD2. The material sequenced was naive CD4+ T cells from blood. This CDR3 is CASSIAGSATDTQYF. CDR3 nucleotide sequence: TGTGCCAGCAGCATAGCGGGATCAGCCACAGATACGCAGTATTTT.